These 5 T cell receptor beta chains were all obtained from the same sample, sequenced in a study of blood T cell repertoires in COVID-19. Assay used: immunoSEQ multiplex PCR; TCRdb lists only in-frame clones, some missing. Of about 210,000 clones listed, around nine tenths are singletons. Sequencing was done on a sample of peripheral blood. The receptors shown here come from a woman between 40 and 55 years old with acute or convalescent COVID-19.

In this sample, this clone turned up once. V usage is TRBV30 and J usage is TRBJ2-2, with 11 nucleotides matching TRBD1. Germline-derived CDR1 and CDR2 are GTSNPN and SVGIG (reference sequence). CDR3 size: 13 residues. The junction had 0 bases not matched to a gene; V was cut back by 5 bases and J by 4 bases. The CDR3 spells CAWGTGGTGELFF. DNA of the CDR3: TGTGCCTGGGGGACAGGGGGCACCGGGGAGCTGTTTTTT.

This chain connects TRBV6-5 to TRBJ2-2; D perhaps matches TRBD2 (7 bases). CDR1 and CDR2 (germline): MNHEY, SVGAGI. With 9 bases removed from V and 5 bases from J, the gap between germline ends came to 16 bases. CDR3 length equals 14 residues. This CDR3 reads CASNFRGGTGELFF. DNA for the CDR3: TGTGCCAGTAACTTCAGGGGAGGGACCGGGGAGCTGTTTTTT.

The chain recombines TRBV19 with TRBJ2-5; tentative D call: TRBD1 (6 bases). This CDR3 is built from 14 residues. The germline V gene encodes CDR1 LNHDA and CDR2 SQIVND (reference sequence). Trimming shortened V by 5 bases and J by 0 bases, and 10 bases separated the two germline ends. CDR3: CASSLRTDQETQYF. The CDR3, as DNA: TGTGCCAGTAGTCTTCGGACAGACCAAGAGACCCAGTACTTC.

The chain is built from TRBV4-1 and TRBJ1-6, with a possible D match to TRBD1 (6 bases). CDR3 length: 16 amino acids. Trimming left V 1 base short and J 5 bases short, with 12 bases between. Germline V gene data show CDR1 as MGHRA and CDR2 as YSYEKL. The CDR3, as DNA: TGCGCCAGCAGCCAAGTCAGGGGTGAAAATAATTCACCCCTCCACTTT. As protein: CASSQVRGENNSPLHF.

The V and J genes are TRBV5-1 and TRBJ2-1; weak D call: TRBD1 (6 bases). The V gene's germline CDR1 is SGHRS and CDR2 YFSETQ. The CDR3 sequence is 12 residues long. V lost 4 bases and J 7 bases, leaving 9 bases between the germline ends. The CDR3 DNA reads TGCGCCAGCAGCCCAACAGGGAATGAGCAGTTCTTC. Protein product: CASSPTGNEQFF.